These 31 T cell receptor beta chains came from one sample sequenced in a study of shared clonotypes between healthy human individuals. Libraries were prepared by immunoSEQ multiplex PCR; TCRdb keeps only in-frame clonotypes and omits some of them. Here the sample spans 800,000 to 1,200,000 clones, 70% to 80% being singletons. Sequencing was done on a sample of memory CD4+ T cells from PBMCs. Subset of the sample: CD45RA-negative fraction. The receptors were gathered from a man between 18 and 35 years old in good health. Some clones in this sample may be carry-over from other donors' samples.

The CDR3 bases are TGTGCCAGCAGCAGACGTGGACAGGGAATTGAAGCTTTCTTT. Translation: CASSRRGQGIEAFF. V usage is TRBV14 and J usage is TRBJ1-1; 8 bases map to TRBD1. V shed 5 bases and J 7 bases; nucleotides not matched to a gene: 9. Looked up from germline, CDR1 is SGHDN and CDR2 is FVKESK. CDR3 length: 14 amino acids.

As concerns this clone: A much larger clone differs from this one at a single base, so this may be a read error. In nucleotides, the CDR3 is TGTGCCAGCAGCTTCAGGCTGAACACTGAAGCTTTCTTT. Translation gives CASSFRLNTEAFF. The V call is TRBV7-8, the J call TRBJ1-1; no firm D call. The length of the CDR3 is 13 residues. Germline V CDR1 and CDR2: SGHVS, FQNEAQ. Trimming took off 3 bases at V and 0 bases at J, with 5 bases between the two ends.

The chain is built from TRBV19 and TRBJ1-5, with 7 bases matching TRBD1. V gave up 5 bases and J gave up 5 bases; unmatched junction bases: 6. The CDR3 is made up of 14 amino acids. From germline, CDR1 is LNHDA and CDR2 SQIVND (reference sequence). DNA for the CDR3: TGTGCCAGTAGTCCGGGACAGCGCTATCAGCCCCAGCATTTT. Translation: CASSPGQRYQPQHF.

The V call is TRBV5-6, the J call TRBJ2-7; a weak D match, TRBD2 (6 bases). Germline CDR1 and CDR2: SGHDT and YYEEEE. V gave up 1 base and J gave up 7 bases, with 21 bases separating them. The length of the CDR3 is 16 residues. The CDR3 protein is CASSLFSGGTPEEQYF. Here the CDR3 DNA reads TGTGCCAGCAGCTTGTTTAGCGGAGGGACCCCTGAAGAGCAGTACTTC.

V is TRBV5-4 and J is TRBJ2-4, with D maybe TRBD1 (6 bases). The V gene's germline CDR1 is SGHNT and CDR2 YYREEE (reference sequence). V was cut by 4 bases and J by 5 bases, with 10 bases left in between. The CDR3 spans 13 residues. CDR3 in amino acids: CASSVGQQNIQYF. In nucleotides, the CDR3 is TGTGCCAGCAGCGTTGGACAGCAAAACATTCAGTACTTC.

The chain combines TRBV7-2 with TRBJ2-5, with D uncertain. The germline gives CDR1 SGHTA, CDR2 FQGNSA. V was trimmed by 4 bases and J by 4 bases, leaving 10 bases between them. CDR3 length: 13 residues. The CDR3 region has the DNA TGTGCCAGCAGCTCAATGAATACAGAGACCCAGTACTTC. Protein sequence: CASSSMNTETQYF.

The chain uses TRBV28 and TRBJ1-5; no reliable D call. Germline CDR1 reads MDHEN; CDR2 reads SYDVKM. This CDR3 spans 16 amino acids. The V end lost 6 bases, the J end lost 5 bases, and 20 bases lay between the germline ends. CDR3 bases: TGTGCCAGCAGGATATGGGGTTCCGGAATAGATCAGCCCCAGCATTTT. Amino acid sequence: CASRIWGSGIDQPQHF.

The chain joins TRBV6-6 to TRBJ2-7; no definite D call. Trimming took 2 bases from V and 0 from J, leaving 14 bases between them. Germline CDR1 reads MNHNY; CDR2 reads SVGAGI (reference sequence). The CDR3 length is 16 residues. The CDR3 coding sequence is TGTGCCAGCAGTTACATGGCGACCATTTACTCCTACGAGCAGTACTTC. Translating it yields CASSYMATIYSYEQYF.

Of note for this clone: The same CDR3 is also encoded by other DNA sequences in this sample. The chain uses TRBV28 and TRBJ1-2, with no clear D. Trimming pared 6 bases from V and 3 bases from J, leaving 2 bases between. CDR3 size: 10 residues. Germline loops: CDR1 MDHEN, CDR2 SYDVKM. CDR3: CASRDYGYTF. The CDR3 nucleotides are TGTGCCAGCAGAGACTATGGCTACACCTTC.

The CDR3 is CASSLTSGRPNEQFF. Here the CDR3 DNA reads TGTGCCAGCAGCTTGACTAGCGGGAGGCCGAATGAGCAGTTCTTC. This chain uses TRBV7-9 with TRBJ2-1, with 13 bases matching TRBD2. V shed 3 bases and J 7 bases; nucleotides not matched to a gene: 3. Per germline, CDR1 SEHNR and CDR2 FQNEAQ (reference sequence). The CDR3 is 15 residues long.

The CDR3 bases are TGTGCCAGCAGTGGCACAGCGGGATTCGGGACAGATACGCAGTATTTT. Translating gives CASSGTAGFGTDTQYF. The V and J genes are TRBV28 and TRBJ2-3; 7 nucleotides match TRBD2. Losses at the gene ends were 5 bases for V and 3 bases for J; bases not matched to a gene: 11. The CDR3 contains 16 residues. Germline CDR1 MDHEN, CDR2 SYDVKM.

The chain uses TRBV5-1 and TRBJ2-2; 8 nucleotides align to TRBD2. This CDR3 spans 17 amino acids. V lost 0 bases, J lost 4 bases, and 8 bases stayed unmatched. Germline V CDR1 and CDR2: SGHRS, YFSETQ. CDR3 DNA sequence: TGCGCCAGCAGCTTGGATTCTACGGGAGGGGTCACCGGGGAGCTGTTTTTT. The encoded protein is CASSLDSTGGVTGELFF.

This chain uses TRBV19 with TRBJ2-7; the match to TRBD1 covers 7 bases. Germline V CDR1 and CDR2: LNHDA, SQIVND (reference sequence). With V trimmed by 5 bases and J by 2 bases, 6 bases remained unmatched. The length of the CDR3 is 14 residues. In DNA form, the CDR3 reads TGTGCCAGTAGTTACTCCACAGGGGCCTACGAGCAGTACTTC. It codes for CASSYSTGAYEQYF.

About this clone itself: The sample holds other DNA sequences that translate to the same CDR3. This rearrangement joins TRBV5-8 to TRBJ1-2; D uncertain. Per the germline V gene, CDR1 is SGHTS and CDR2 is YDEGEE. CDR3 length: 10 residues. V lost 0 bases and J lost 8, with 2 bases in between. The CDR3 here is CASSLVGYTF. CDR3 coding DNA: TGTGCCAGCAGCTTGGTGGGCTACACCTTC.

The J gene is TRBJ2-7, the V gene TRBV12-5; perhaps TRBD1 as D (5 bases). Between the trimmed V and J ends, which lost 6 bases and 4 bases, there was a span of 16 bases. In germline, CDR1 is LGHNT, CDR2 FRNRAP. The CDR3 runs to 14 residues. The CDR3 DNA reads TGTGCTAGTGGCCCCGGGCGTCGACAGTACGAGCAGTACTTC. Translation: CASGPGRRQYEQYF.

The chain uses TRBV15 and TRBJ2-1; tentative D call: TRBD1 (6 bases). V was shortened by 9 bases and J by 0 bases, with 18 bases between the two germline ends. CDR1 is LNHNV, CDR2 YYDKDF, per germline (reference sequence). The CDR3 consists of 16 residues. This CDR3 is CATGGLASSSYNEQFF. DNA of the CDR3: TGTGCCACAGGGGGTCTAGCATCGAGCTCCTACAATGAGCAGTTCTTC.

CDR3 sequence reads: CATSREGAPITEAFF. The CDR3 bases are TGTGCCACCAGCAGAGAGGGGGCTCCGATCACTGAAGCTTTCTTT. V is TRBV15 and J is TRBJ1-1; D may be TRBD1 (6 bases). Germline V gene lookup returns CDR1 LNHNV and CDR2 YYDKDF (reference sequence). The V gene lost 0 bases and the J gene lost 4 bases, with 12 bases spanning the gap. The CDR3 loop spans 15 amino acids. Full variable domain (rest looked up from reference TRBV15 and TRBJ1-1): DAMVIQNPRYQVTQFGKPVTLSCSQTLNHNVMYWYQQKSSQAPKLLFHYYDKDFNNEADTPDNFQSRRPNTSFCFLDIRSPGLGDTAMYLCATSREGAPITEAFFGQGTRLTVV.

The V and J genes are TRBV15 and TRBJ2-1; maybe TRBD2 (5 bases). CDR1 LNHNV and CDR2 YYDKDF come from the germline V gene (reference sequence). V lost 1 base to trimming and J lost 0 bases, with 10 bases between them. The length of the CDR3 is 16 residues. The CDR3 sequence is CATSRGRLSSYNEQFF. As DNA, the CDR3 is TGTGCCACCAGCAGAGGGAGGCTGAGCTCCTACAATGAGCAGTTCTTC.

This clone has ten or more counts. The rearrangement uses TRBV29-1 and TRBJ2-5; D gene uncertain. Germline assignment: CDR1 SQVTM and CDR2 ANQGSEA. The germline V and J ends were trimmed by 0 bases and 5 bases, with 7 bases remaining between them. There are 12 residues in the CDR3. The CDR3 protein is CSVEELGETQYF. The CDR3 coding sequence is TGCAGCGTTGAAGAATTGGGTGAGACCCAGTACTTC.

This chain joins TRBV21-1 and TRBJ1-3; TRBD1, as called in the table, went unchecked against the DNA. TRBV21-1 is labeled a pseudogene. The CDR3 covers 14 residues. The CDR3 spells CASSKGQGGNTIYF. CDR3 bases: TGTGCCAGCAGCAAAGGACAGGGAGGAAACACCATATATTTT.

This rearrangement joins TRBV10-1 to TRBJ1-5; D may be TRBD1 (6 bases). The V end lost 4 bases, the J end lost 5 bases, and 9 bases lay between the germline ends. The CDR3 loop spans 13 amino acids. Germline CDR1 reads WNHNN; CDR2 reads SYGVQD (reference sequence). CDR3 DNA sequence: TGCGCCAGCAGTGGGGCAGGGGATCAGCCCCAGCATTTT. This sequence encodes CASSGAGDQPQHF.

The chain recombines TRBV7-3 with TRBJ2-2; 7 bases line up with TRBD2. Germline trimming cut 10 bases from V and 0 bases from J; bases unmatched to any gene: 5. Germline V gene sequence: CDR1 SGHTA, CDR2 FQGTGA. This CDR3 is 14 amino acids long. The CDR3 loop is CATGAGSNTGELFF. The CDR3 DNA reads as TGTGCCACCGGAGCGGGGTCGAACACCGGGGAGCTGTTTTTT.

The chain has TRBV5-1 and TRBJ2-2; D might be TRBD1 (5 bases). CDR3 length: 16 residues. CDR1 SGHRS and CDR2 YFSETQ come from the germline V gene. Trimming stripped 0 bases from V and 1 base from J, with 10 bases between. In DNA, the CDR3 is TGCGCCAGCAGCTTGGCGGAGCAGGGGAACACCGGGGAGCTGTTTTTT. It translates to CASSLAEQGNTGELFF.

CDR3 bases: TGTGCCAGCACCGCATACGCGATAAGCGGGAGGGTTACGGAGACCCAGTACTTC. Its translation: CASTAYAISGRVTETQYF. The rearrangement links TRBV5-8 to TRBJ2-5; 10 bases are shared with TRBD2. After removal of 6 bases from V and 5 bases from J, the junction contained 19 bases not matched to a gene. The CDR3 consists of 18 residues. Germline V lookup: CDR1 SGHTS, CDR2 YDEGEE.

The CDR3 region is CASSPRMGETQYF. The CDR3 DNA sequence: TGTGCCAGCAGCCCCCGGATGGGAGAGACCCAGTACTTC. V and J are TRBV9 and TRBJ2-5; D is unclear. V lost 4 bases to trimming and J lost 4 bases, with 11 bases between them. Germline V gene sequence: CDR1 SGDLS, CDR2 YYNGEE. The CDR3 covers 13 residues. Looking up the rest from reference TRBV9 and TRBJ2-5 gives the full variable domain: DSGVTQTPKHLITATGQRVTLRCSPRSGDLSVYWYQQSLDQGLQFLIQYYNGEERAKGNILERFSAQQFPDLHSELNLSSLELGDSALYFCASSPRMGETQYFGPGTRLLVL.

This rearrangement joins TRBV4-2 to TRBJ2-1; D not resolved. Trimming shortened V by 3 bases and J by 7 bases, and 22 bases separated the two germline ends. The CDR3 runs 17 residues. Germline CDR1 and CDR2: LGHNA and YNFKEQ. The CDR3 bases are TGTGCCAGCAGCCAGGGAACGGTTATGTTGGGGATGAATGAGCAGTTCTTC. This translates into CASSQGTVMLGMNEQFF.

The sample holds many counts of this clone. The J gene is TRBJ2-2, the V gene TRBV7-9, with 7 bases lining up with TRBD2. Germline-derived CDR1 and CDR2 are SEHNR and FQNEAQ (reference sequence). The CDR3 extends over 15 amino acids. The V and J ends lost 4 bases and 2 bases, in that order; junction bases with no gene match: 4. As DNA, the CDR3 is TGTGCCAGCAGCTCGAGACTAGCAAACACCGGGGAGCTGTTTTTT. Translating gives CASSSRLANTGELFF.

This clone has just one count. This chain joins TRBV7-3 and TRBJ2-3; 10 bases align to TRBD1. CDR1 and CDR2 (germline): SGHTA, FQGTGA. The CDR3 consists of 15 residues. With V trimmed by 4 bases and J by 3 bases, 4 bases remained unmatched. The CDR3 sequence: CASSYGQGGTDTQYF. The CDR3 DNA sequence: TGTGCCAGCAGCTACGGACAGGGGGGGACAGATACGCAGTATTTT.

The chain joins TRBV14 to TRBJ2-3, with 9 bases lining up with TRBD2. V was pared by 4 bases and J by 5 bases, with 4 bases of the junction left unmatched. Germline V gene lookup returns CDR1 SGHDN and CDR2 FVKESK. This CDR3 has 14 amino acids. CDR3 DNA: TGTGCCAGCAGCCCGGGACTAGCAGGAGATACGCAGTATTTT. This codes for CASSPGLAGDTQYF.

The chain has TRBV10-3 and TRBJ2-1, with D possibly being TRBD2 (6 bases). The CDR3 length is 15 residues. Germline V CDR1 and CDR2: ENHRY, SYGVKD. With 0 bases removed from V and 0 bases from J, the gap between germline ends came to 6 bases. The CDR3 bases are TGTGCCATCAGTGAGTCTAGCGGCTCCTACAATGAGCAGTTCTTC. This codes for CAISESSGSYNEQFF.

Comment on this clone: The same CDR3 also results from other DNA sequences found in this sample. The chain has TRBV29-1 and TRBJ2-5, with TRBD1 matching over 11 bases. The CDR3 contains 12 residues. The germline V gene has CDR1 SQVTM and CDR2 ANQGSEA. The ends lost 7 bases at V and 4 bases at J; junction bases unmatched: 2. CDR3 in DNA: TGCAGCGGGACAGGGGGCGCAGAGACCCAGTACTTC. Translating gives CSGTGGAETQYF.